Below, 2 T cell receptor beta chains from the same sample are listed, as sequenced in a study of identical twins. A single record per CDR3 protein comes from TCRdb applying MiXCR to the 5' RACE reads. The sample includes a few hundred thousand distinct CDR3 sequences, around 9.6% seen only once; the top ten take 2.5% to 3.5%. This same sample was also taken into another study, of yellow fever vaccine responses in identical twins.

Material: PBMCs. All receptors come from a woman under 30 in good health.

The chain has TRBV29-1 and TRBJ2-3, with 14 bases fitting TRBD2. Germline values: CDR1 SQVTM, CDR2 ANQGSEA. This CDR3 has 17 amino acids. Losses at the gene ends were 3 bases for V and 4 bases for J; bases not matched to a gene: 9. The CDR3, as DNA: TGCAGCGTTGACTCGCAGACTAGCGGGAGGGGAGCAGATACGCAGTATTTT. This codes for CSVDSQTSGRGADTQYF.

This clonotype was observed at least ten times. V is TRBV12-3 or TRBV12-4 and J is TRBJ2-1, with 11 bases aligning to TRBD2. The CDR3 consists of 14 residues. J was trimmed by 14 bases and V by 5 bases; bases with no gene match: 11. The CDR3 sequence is CASSRGTSGTNEFF. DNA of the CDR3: TGTGCCAGCAGTCGAGGGACTAGCGGCACTAACGAGTTCTTC.